The rows below give T cell receptor beta chains drawn from one sample of a study of blood T cell repertoires in COVID-19. Profiled with immunoSEQ multiplex PCR; TCRdb holds only in-frame clones, not every one. This table has roughly 35,000 clones, over 90% appearing once. Source material: peripheral blood. These receptors came from a human donor in a cohort sampled during active COVID-19. The CDR3 runs from the conserved cysteine through the conserved F or W. D genes are given only for firm matches. The size entry is marked missing in some rows and otherwise reads once, few, many or a size class.

j_gene | v_gene | abundance | d_gene | CDR3aa | CDR3nt
TRBJ2-3 | TRBV29-1 | once | TRBD2 | CSVDSPSGRDTQYF | TGCAGCGTTGATTCGCCTAGCGGGAGAGATACGCAGTATTTT
TRBJ1-3 | TRBV28 | . | . | CASSLSLSGNTIYF | TGTGCCAGCAGTTTAAGTCTATCTGGAAACACCATATATTTT
TRBJ2-3 | TRBV11-2 | . | . | CASSTRPEVTQYF | TGTGCCAGCAGCACCAGACCAGAGGTTACGCAGTATTTT
TRBJ1-1 | TRBV6-4 | . | . | CASGLTENTEAFF | TGTGCCAGCGGTTTAACAGAAAACACTGAAGCTTTCTTT
TRBJ2-2 | TRBV6-2/TRBV6-3 | . | TRBD2 | CASSYAGGYTGELFF | TGTGCCAGCAGTTACGCGGGGGGGTACACCGGGGAGCTGTTTTTT
TRBJ1-2 | TRBV3-1/TRBV3-2 | . | TRBD1 | CASSQDRIYTF | TGTGCCAGCAGCCAGGACAGGATCTACACCTTC
TRBJ2-5 | TRBV15 | . | . | CATSPWRVGRETQYF | TGTGCCACCAGCCCATGGAGGGTTGGGAGAGAGACCCAGTACTTC
TRBJ1-6 | TRBV15 | . | . | CATSDSLNSPLHF | TGTGCCACCAGCGACAGCCTTAATTCACCCCTCCACTTT
TRBJ1-4 | TRBV6-1 | . | . | CASSEAWGPMGEKLFF | TGTGCCAGCAGTGAAGCGTGGGGGCCCATGGGTGAAAAACTGTTTTTT
TRBJ2-1 | TRBV4-2 | . | TRBD2 | CASSPERSGGIYNEQFF | TGTGCCAGCAGCCCAGAGCGAAGCGGGGGGATCTACAATGAGCAGTTCTTC
TRBJ2-1 | TRBV11-2 | . | . | CASSIRVLYNEQFF | TGTGCCAGCAGTATTCGCGTCCTGTACAATGAGCAGTTCTTC
TRBJ2-4 | TRBV7-9 | once | . | CASSTTLGLGNAGKNIQYF | TGTGCCAGCAGCACAACCCTCGGGTTGGGGAATGCGGGCAAAAACATTCAGTACTTC
TRBJ2-1 | TRBV19 | once | . | CASNWRDSYNEQFF | TGTGCCAGTAATTGGCGGGATTCCTACAATGAGCAGTTCTTC
TRBJ1-1 | TRBV5-1 | once | TRBD1 | CASRDQGETTEAFF | TGCGCCAGCAGGGACCAGGGGGAGACCACTGAAGCTTTCTTT
TRBJ1-2 | TRBV6-6 | few | TRBD1 | CASSSDRTGGRDGYTF | TGTGCCAGCAGTTCCGACCGAACAGGGGGTCGGGATGGCTACACCTTC
TRBJ2-7 | TRBV7-9 | . | TRBD1 | CASSLVRGTGNEQYF | TGTGCCAGCAGCTTAGTTCGCGGGACAGGGAACGAGCAGTACTTC
TRBJ2-7 | TRBV10-1 | once | TRBD1 | CASSEGTGPLSDEQYF | TGCGCCAGCAGTGAAGGGACAGGTCCCCTCTCTGACGAGCAGTACTTC
TRBJ2-3 | TRBV5-4 | . | . | CASSLAIGVDTQYF | TGTGCCAGCAGCTTGGCCATAGGGGTAGATACGCAGTATTTT
TRBJ1-4 | TRBV5-1 | . | TRBD1 | CASSSQGGSTNEKLFF | TGCGCCAGCAGCTCACAGGGGGGTTCAACTAATGAAAAACTGTTTTTT
TRBJ2-7 | TRBV5-4 | . | TRBD2 | CAVATSGTYEQYF | TGTGCCGTGGCGACTAGCGGAACCTACGAGCAGTACTTC
TRBJ2-7 | TRBV30 | . | . | CAWSAPPRGREHFWSYEQYF | TGTGCCTGGAGTGCCCCACCGAGGGGGCGGGAACACTTTTGGTCCTACGAGCAGTACTTC
TRBJ2-7 | TRBV25-1 | . | TRBD1 | CASSCRGSACHEQYF | TGTGCCAGCAGTTGCAGGGGGTCTGCCTGCCACGAGCAGTACTTC
TRBJ1-4 | TRBV5-4 | . | TRBD1 | CASGQGGGEKLFF | TGTGCCAGCGGACAGGGCGGGGGTGAAAAACTGTTTTTT
TRBJ1-1 | TRBV9 | . | . | CASSPSQQARAAFF | TGTGCCAGCAGCCCATCCCAGCAGGCCAGGGCAGCTTTCTTT
TRBJ2-7 | TRBV12-5 | . | TRBD1 | CASGPGTAYYEQYF | TGTGCTAGTGGTCCCGGGACAGCCTACTACGAGCAGTACTTC
TRBJ2-4 | TRBV12-5 | . | . | CASGLDPGLAKNIQYF | TGTGCTAGTGGTTTGGACCCAGGGCTAGCCAAAAACATTCAGTACTTC
TRBJ2-1 | TRBV4-1 | . | TRBD2 | CASSRGTRAGGHEQFF | TGCGCCAGCAGCCGGGGGACTAGAGCGGGAGGGCATGAGCAGTTCTTC
TRBJ2-3 | TRBV19 | . | . | CASNLAGGSSTDTQYF | TGTGCCAGCAATTTAGCCGGCGGTTCTAGCACAGATACGCAGTATTTT
TRBJ2-7 | TRBV7-6 | . | . | CASSLASISYEQYF | TGTGCCAGCAGCTTAGCTTCCATCTCCTACGAGCAGTACTTC
TRBJ2-6 | TRBV15 | few | . | CATSRGGPGANVLTF | TGTGCCACCAGCAGAGGAGGGCCTGGGGCCAACGTCCTGACTTTC
TRBJ2-7 | TRBV7-2 | . | TRBD2 | CASSLTPGTSGADPYEQYF | TGTGCCAGCAGCTTAACCCCCGGGACTAGCGGGGCGGACCCCTACGAGCAGTACTTC
TRBJ1-2 | TRBV5-6 | . | . | CASSLGMGAHYGYTF | TGTGCCAGCAGCTTAGGGATGGGGGCCCACTATGGCTACACCTTC
TRBJ1-3 | TRBV6-2/TRBV6-3 | . | . | CASSRLGTIGNTIYF | TGTGCCAGCAGCCGCCTCGGGACAATTGGAAACACCATATATTTT